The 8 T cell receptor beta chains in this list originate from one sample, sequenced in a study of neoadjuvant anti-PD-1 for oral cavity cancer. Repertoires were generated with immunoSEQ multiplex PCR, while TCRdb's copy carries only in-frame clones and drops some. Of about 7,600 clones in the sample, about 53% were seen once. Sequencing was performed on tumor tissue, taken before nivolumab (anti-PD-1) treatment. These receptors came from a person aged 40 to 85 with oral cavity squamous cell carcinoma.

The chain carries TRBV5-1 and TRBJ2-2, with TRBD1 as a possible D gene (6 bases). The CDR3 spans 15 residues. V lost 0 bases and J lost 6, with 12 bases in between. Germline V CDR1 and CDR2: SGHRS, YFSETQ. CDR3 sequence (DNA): TGCGCCAGCAGCTTGGTTGGGGGCGCGGCCGGGGAGCTGTTTTTT. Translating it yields CASSLVGGAAGELFF.

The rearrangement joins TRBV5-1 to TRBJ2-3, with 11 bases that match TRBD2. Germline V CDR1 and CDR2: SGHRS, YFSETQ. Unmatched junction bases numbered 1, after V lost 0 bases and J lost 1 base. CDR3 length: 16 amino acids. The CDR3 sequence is CASSLGGLAGTDTQYF. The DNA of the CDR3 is TGCGCCAGCAGCTTGGGGGGACTAGCGGGCACAGATACGCAGTATTTT. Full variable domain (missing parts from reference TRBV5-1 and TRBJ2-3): KAGVTQTPRYLIKTRGQQVTLSCSPISGHRSVSWYQQTPGQGLQFLFEYFSETQRNKGNFPGRFSGRQFSNSRSEMNVSTLELGDSALYLCASSLGGLAGTDTQYFGPGTRLTVL.

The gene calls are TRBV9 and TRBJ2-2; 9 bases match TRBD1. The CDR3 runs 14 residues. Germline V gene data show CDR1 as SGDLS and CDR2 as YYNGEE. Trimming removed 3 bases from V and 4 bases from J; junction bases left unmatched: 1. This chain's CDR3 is CASSDRGLTGELFF. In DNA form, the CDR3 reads TGTGCCAGCAGCGACAGGGGGCTCACCGGGGAGCTGTTTTTT. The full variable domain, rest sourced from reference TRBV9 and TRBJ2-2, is DSGVTQTPKHLITATGQRVTLRCSPRSGDLSVYWYQQSLDQGLQFLIQYYNGEERAKGNILERFSAQQFPDLHSELNLSSLELGDSALYFCASSDRGLTGELFFGEGSRLTVL.

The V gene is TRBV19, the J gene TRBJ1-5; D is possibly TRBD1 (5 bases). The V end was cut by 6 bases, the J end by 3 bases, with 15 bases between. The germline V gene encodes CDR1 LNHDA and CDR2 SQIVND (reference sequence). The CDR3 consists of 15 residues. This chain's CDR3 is CASSLHGTDNQPQHF. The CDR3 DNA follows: TGTGCCAGTAGCCTACACGGGACGGACAATCAGCCCCAGCATTTT.

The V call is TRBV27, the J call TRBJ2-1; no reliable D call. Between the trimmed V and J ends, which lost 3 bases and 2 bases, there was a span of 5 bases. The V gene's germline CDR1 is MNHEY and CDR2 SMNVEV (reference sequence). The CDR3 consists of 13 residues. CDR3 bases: TGTGCCAGCAGTTTTAAAGCCTACAATGAGCAGTTCTTC. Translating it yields CASSFKAYNEQFF.

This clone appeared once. The CDR3 DNA follows: TGTGCCAGCAAGGCTAGCGGGACTCTCTACGAGCAGTACTTC. Amino acids: CASKASGTLYEQYF. J is TRBJ2-7 and V is TRBV6-5, with 9 bases that match TRBD2. Germline CDR1 reads MNHEY; CDR2 reads SVGAGI. The CDR3 length is 14 residues. V trimming: 7 bases; J trimming: 3 bases; junction bases outside the gene matches: 7.

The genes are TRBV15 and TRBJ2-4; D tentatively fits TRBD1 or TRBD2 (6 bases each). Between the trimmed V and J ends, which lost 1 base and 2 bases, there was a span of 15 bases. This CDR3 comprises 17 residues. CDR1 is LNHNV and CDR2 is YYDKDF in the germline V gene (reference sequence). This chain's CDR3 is CATSRGDAGQPKNIQYF. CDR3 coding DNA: TGTGCCACCAGCAGAGGGGATGCGGGACAACCCAAAAACATTCAGTACTTC. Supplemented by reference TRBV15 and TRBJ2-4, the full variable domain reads DAMVIQNPRYQVTQFGKPVTLSCSQTLNHNVMYWYQQKSSQAPKLLFHYYDKDFNNEADTPDNFQSRRPNTSFCFLDIRSPGLGDTAMYLCATSRGDAGQPKNIQYFGAGTRLSVL.

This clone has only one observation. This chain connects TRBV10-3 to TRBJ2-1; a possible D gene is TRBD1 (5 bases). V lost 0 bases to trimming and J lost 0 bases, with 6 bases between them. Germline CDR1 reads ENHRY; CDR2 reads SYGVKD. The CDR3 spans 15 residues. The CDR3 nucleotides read TGTGCCATCAGTGAGTCGACAGTCTCCTACAATGAGCAGTTCTTC. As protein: CAISESTVSYNEQFF.